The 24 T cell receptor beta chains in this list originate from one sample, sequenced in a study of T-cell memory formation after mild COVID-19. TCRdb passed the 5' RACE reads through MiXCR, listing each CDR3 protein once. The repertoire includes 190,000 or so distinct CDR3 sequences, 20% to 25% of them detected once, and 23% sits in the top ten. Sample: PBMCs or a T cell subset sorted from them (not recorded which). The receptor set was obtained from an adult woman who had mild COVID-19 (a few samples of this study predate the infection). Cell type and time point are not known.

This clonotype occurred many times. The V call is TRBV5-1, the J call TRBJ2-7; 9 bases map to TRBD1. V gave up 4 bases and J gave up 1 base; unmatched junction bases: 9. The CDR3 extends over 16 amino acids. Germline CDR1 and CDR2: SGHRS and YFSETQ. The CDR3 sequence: CASSIPHRGRSYEQYF. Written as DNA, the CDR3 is TGCGCCAGCAGCATCCCTCACAGGGGGCGATCCTACGAGCAGTACTTC.

Here the CDR3 DNA reads TGTGCCAGCGACTCGGTGGGCTCGGCCTACGAGCAGTACTTC. It specifies CASDSVGSAYEQYF. The chain combines TRBV6-2 or TRBV6-3 with TRBJ2-7; no clear D gene. This CDR3 comprises 14 residues. CDR1 and CDR2 (germline): MNHEY, SVGEGT. Between the trimmed V and J ends, which lost 8 bases and 2 bases, there was a span of 16 bases.

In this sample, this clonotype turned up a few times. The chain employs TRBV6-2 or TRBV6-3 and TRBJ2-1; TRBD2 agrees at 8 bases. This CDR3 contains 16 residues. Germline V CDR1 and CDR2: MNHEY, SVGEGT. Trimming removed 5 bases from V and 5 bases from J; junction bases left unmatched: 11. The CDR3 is CASSASSGSSDNEQFF. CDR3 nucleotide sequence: TGTGCCAGCAGTGCGTCGAGCGGGAGCTCGGACAATGAGCAGTTCTTC.

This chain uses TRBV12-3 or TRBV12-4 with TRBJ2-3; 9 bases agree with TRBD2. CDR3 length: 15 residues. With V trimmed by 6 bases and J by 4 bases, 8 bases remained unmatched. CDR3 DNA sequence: TGTGCCAGCAGCCCGAGCGGGGGGACCTCAGATACGCAGTATTTT. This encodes CASSPSGGTSDTQYF.

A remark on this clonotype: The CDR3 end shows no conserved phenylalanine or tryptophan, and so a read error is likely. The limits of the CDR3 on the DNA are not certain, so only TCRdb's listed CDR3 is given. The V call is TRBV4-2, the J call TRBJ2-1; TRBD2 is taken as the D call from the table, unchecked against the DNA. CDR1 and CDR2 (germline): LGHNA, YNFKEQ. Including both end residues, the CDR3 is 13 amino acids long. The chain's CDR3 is CASSPTQGEGLDL.

The CDR3 protein is CASSQDPGGATGELFF. CDR3 DNA: TGTGCCAGCAGCCAAGATCCGGGGGGGGCCACCGGGGAGCTGTTTTTT. The rearrangement links TRBV4-2 to TRBJ2-2; the match to TRBD2 covers 8 bases. V was pared by 0 bases and J by 4 bases, with 4 bases of the junction left unmatched. The germline V gene has CDR1 LGHNA and CDR2 YNFKEQ. The CDR3 is 16 amino acids.

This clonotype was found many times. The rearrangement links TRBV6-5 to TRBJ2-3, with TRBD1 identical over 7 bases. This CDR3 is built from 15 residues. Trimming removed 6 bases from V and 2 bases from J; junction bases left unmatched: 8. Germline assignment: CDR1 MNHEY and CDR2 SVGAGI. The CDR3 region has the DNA TGTGCCAGCAGGGATACACAGGGGATCACAGATACGCAGTATTTT. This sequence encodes CASRDTQGITDTQYF.

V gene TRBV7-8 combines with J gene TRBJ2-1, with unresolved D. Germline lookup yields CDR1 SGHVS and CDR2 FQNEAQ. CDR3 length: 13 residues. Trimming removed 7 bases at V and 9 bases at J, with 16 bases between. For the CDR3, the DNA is TGTGCCAGCACCCCAGCCGCTAGGGCTGAGCAGTTCTTC. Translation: CASTPAARAEQFF. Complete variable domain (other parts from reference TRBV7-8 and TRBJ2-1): GAGVSQSPRYKVAKRGQDVALRCDPISGHVSLFWYQQALGQGPEFLTYFQNEAQLDKSGLPSDRFFAERPEGSVSTLKIQRTQQEDSAVYLCASTPAARAEQFFGPGTRLTVL.

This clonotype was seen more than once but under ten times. The CDR3 loop is CATSDPGAGWPEIYNEQFF. The CDR3 DNA reads as TGTGCCACCAGTGACCCGGGGGCAGGGTGGCCAGAAATTTACAATGAGCAGTTCTTC. The chain has TRBV24-1 and TRBJ2-1, with D possibly called TRBD1 or TRBD2 (6 bases each). Deletions cut 4 bases from V and 4 bases from J, with 25 bases between. Germline CDR1 and CDR2: KGHDR and SFDVKD. The CDR3 is made up of 19 amino acids.

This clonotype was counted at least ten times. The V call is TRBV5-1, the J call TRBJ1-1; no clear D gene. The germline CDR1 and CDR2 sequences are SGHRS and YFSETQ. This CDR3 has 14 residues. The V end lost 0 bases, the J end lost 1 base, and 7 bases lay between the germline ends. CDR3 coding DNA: TGCGCCAGCAGCTTGGCCGGCAGGAACACTGAAGCTTTCTTT. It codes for CASSLAGRNTEAFF.

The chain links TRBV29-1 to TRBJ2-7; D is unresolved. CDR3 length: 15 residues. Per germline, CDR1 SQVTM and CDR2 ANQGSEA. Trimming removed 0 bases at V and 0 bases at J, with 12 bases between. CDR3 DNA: TGCAGCGTTGAAGAGGGGATCGGAAACTCCTACGAGCAGTACTTC. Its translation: CSVEEGIGNSYEQYF.

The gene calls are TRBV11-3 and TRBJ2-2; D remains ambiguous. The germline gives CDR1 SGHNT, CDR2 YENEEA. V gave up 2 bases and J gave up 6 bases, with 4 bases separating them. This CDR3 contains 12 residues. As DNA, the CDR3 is TGTGCCAGCAGCTTAATGGCCGGGGAGCTGTTTTTT. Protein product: CASSLMAGELFF.

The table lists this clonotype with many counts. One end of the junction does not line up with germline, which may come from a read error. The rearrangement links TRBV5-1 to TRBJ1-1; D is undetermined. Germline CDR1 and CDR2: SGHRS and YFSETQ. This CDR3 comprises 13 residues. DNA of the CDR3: TGTGCCAGCAGCTTGGGTGTGAACACTGAAGCTTTCTTT. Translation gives CASSLGVNTEAFF.

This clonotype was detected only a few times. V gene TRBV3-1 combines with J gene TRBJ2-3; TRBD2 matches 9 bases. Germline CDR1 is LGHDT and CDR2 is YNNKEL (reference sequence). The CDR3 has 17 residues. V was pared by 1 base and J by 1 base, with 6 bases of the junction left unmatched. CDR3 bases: TGTGCCAGCAGCCAAGGACAGCGGGGGGCTGGCACAGATACGCAGTATTTT. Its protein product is CASSQGQRGAGTDTQYF.

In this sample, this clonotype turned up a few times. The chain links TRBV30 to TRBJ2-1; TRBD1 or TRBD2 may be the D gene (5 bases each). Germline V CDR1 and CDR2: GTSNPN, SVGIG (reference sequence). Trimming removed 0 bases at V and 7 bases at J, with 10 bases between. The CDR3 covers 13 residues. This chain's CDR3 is CAWSVQGPNEQFF. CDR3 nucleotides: TGTGCCTGGAGTGTTCAGGGACCGAATGAGCAGTTCTTC.

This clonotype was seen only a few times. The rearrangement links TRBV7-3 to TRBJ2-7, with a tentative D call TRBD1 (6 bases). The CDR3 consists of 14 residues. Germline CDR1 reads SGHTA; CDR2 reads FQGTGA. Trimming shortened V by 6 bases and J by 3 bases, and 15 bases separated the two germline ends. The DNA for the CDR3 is TGTGCCAGCAGTAAGACAGGTTCCCACTACGAGCAGTACTTC. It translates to CASSKTGSHYEQYF. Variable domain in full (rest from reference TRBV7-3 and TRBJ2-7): GAGVSQTPSNKVTEKGKYVELRCDPISGHTALYWYRQSLGQGPEFLIYFQGTGAADDSGLPNDRFFAVRPEGSVSTLKIQRTERGDSAVYLCASSKTGSHYEQYFGPGTRLTVT.

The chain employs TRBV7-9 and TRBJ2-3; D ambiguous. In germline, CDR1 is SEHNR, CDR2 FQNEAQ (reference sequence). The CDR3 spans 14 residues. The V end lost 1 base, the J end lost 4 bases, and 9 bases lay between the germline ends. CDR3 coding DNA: TGTGCCAGCAGCTTAGAGTATGGAGCAGATACGCAGTATTTT. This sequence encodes CASSLEYGADTQYF.

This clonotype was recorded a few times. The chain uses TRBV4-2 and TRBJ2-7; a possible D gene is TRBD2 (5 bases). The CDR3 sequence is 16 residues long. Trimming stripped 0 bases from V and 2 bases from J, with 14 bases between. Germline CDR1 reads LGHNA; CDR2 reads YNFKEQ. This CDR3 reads CASSQEARATTYEQYF. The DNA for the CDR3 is TGTGCCAGCAGCCAAGAGGCGCGGGCGACTACCTACGAGCAGTACTTC.

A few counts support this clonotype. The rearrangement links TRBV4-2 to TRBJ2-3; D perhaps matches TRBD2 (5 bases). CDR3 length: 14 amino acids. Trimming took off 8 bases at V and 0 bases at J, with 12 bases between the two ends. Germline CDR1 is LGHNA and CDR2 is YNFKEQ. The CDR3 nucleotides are TGTGCCAGCCGCTCTGAGGGCAGCACAGATACGCAGTATTTT. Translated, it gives CASRSEGSTDTQYF.

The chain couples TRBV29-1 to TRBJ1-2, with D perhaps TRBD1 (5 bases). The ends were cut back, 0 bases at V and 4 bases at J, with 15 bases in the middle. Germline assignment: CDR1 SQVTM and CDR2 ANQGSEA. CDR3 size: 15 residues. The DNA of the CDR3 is TGCAGCGTTGAAGAGAATGGGGGTCGAATCTATGGCTACACCTTC. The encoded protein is CSVEENGGRIYGYTF. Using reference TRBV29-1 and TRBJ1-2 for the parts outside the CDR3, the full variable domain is SAVISQKPSRDICQRGTSLTIQCQVDSQVTMMFWYRQQPGQSLTLIATANQGSEATYESGFVIDKFPISRPNLTFSTLTVSNMSPEDSSIYLCSVEENGGRIYGYTFGSGTRLTVV.

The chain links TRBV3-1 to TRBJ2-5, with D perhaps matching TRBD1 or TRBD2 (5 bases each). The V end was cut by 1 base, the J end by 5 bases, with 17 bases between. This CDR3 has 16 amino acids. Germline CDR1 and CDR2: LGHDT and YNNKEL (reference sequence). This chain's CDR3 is CASSQAVAGGDETQYF. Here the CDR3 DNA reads TGTGCCAGCAGCCAAGCTGTGGCAGGTGGGGACGAGACCCAGTACTTC.

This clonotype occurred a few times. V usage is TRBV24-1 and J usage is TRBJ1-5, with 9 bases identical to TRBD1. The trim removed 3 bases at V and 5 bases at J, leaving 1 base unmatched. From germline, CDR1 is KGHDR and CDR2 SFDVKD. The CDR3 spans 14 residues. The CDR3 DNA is TGTGCCACCAGTGATGGGACAGGGTATCAGCCCCAGCATTTT. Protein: CATSDGTGYQPQHF.

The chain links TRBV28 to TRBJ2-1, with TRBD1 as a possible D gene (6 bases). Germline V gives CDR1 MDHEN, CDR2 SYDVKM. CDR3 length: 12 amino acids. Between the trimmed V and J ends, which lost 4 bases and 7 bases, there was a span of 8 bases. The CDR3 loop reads CASSSGANEQFF. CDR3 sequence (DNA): TGTGCCAGCAGTTCAGGGGCAAATGAGCAGTTCTTC. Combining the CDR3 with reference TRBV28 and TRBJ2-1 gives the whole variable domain DVKVTQSSRYLVKRTGEKVFLECVQDMDHENMFWYRQDPGLGLRLIYFSYDVKMKEKGDIPEGYSVSREKKERFSLILESASTNQTSMYLCASSSGANEQFFGPGTRLTVL.

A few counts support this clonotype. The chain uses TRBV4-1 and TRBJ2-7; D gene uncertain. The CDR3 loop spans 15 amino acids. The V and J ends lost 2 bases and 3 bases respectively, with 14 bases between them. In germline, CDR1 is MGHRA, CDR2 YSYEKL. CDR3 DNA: TGCGCCAGCAGCCAACTGATAAGTGGGATCTACGAGCAGTACTTC. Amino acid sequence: CASSQLISGIYEQYF.